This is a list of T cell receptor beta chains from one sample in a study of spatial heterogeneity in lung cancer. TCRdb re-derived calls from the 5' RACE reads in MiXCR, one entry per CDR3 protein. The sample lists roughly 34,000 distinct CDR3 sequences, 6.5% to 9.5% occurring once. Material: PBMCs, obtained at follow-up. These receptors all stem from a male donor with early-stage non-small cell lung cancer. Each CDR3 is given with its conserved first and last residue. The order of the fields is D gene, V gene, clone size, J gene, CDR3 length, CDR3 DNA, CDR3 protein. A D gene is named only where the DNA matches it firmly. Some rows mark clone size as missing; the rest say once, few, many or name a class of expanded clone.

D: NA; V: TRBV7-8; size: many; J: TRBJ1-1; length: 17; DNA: TGTGCCAGCAGCTTAGCACCTGGACAGACACAGAACACTGAAGCTTTCTTT; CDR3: CASSLAPGQTQNTEAFF
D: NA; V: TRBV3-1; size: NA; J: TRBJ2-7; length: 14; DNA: TGTGCCAGCAGCCAAGGTACGGTATCTTACGAGCAGTACTTC; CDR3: CASSQGTVSYEQYF
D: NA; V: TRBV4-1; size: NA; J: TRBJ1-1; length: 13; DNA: TGCGCCAGCAGCGGAGAAGGGGGCACTGAAGCTTTCTTT; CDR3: CASSGEGGTEAFF
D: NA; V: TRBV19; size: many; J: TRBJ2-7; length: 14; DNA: TGTGCCAGTAGTATGAGGTTTGATACTGGTGAGCAGTACTTC; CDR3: CASSMRFDTGEQYF
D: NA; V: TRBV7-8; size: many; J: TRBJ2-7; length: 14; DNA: TGTGCCAGCAGCTTAGCGAGGACACACTACGAGCAGTACTTC; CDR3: CASSLARTHYEQYF
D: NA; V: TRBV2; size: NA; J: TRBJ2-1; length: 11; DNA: TGTGCTGGGGCGGAATCGGGCGAGCAGTTCTTC; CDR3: CAGAESGEQFF
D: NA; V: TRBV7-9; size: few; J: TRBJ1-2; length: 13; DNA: TGTGCCAGCAGCTTAGCCGGTAACTATGGCTACACCTTC; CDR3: CASSLAGNYGYTF
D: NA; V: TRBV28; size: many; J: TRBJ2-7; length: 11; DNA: TGTGCCAGCAGTTCCCTGACCTGGGAGTACTTC; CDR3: CASSSLTWEYF
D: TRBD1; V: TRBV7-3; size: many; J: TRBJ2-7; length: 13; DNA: TGTGCCAGCAGCTCTCGGACAGGGAGCGAGCAGTACTTC; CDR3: CASSSRTGSEQYF
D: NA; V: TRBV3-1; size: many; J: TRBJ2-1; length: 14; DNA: TGTGCCAGCAGCCCGAGCCTCGCCTACAATGAGCAGTTCTTC; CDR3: CASSPSLAYNEQFF
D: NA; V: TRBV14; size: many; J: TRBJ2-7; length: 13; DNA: TGTGCCAGCAGCCAAGATAGAAAGGGTCAGGTGTACTTC; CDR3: CASSQDRKGQVYF
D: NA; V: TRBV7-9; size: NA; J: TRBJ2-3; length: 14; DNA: TGTGCCAGCAGCATCAGGGGCGGCACAGATACGCAGTATTTT; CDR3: CASSIRGGTDTQYF
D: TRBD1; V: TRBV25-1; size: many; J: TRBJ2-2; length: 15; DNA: TGTGCCAGCAGTACTAGGGGGCCGGACACCGGGGAGCTGTTTTTT; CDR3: CASSTRGPDTGELFF
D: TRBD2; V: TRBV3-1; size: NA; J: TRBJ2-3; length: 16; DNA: TGTGCCAGCAGCCCCAGCGGGGGGGCGGGCACAGATACGCAGTATTTT; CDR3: CASSPSGGAGTDTQYF
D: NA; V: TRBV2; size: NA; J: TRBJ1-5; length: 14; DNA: TGTGCCAGCAGTGACGAGAGTGGCAATCAGCCCCAGCATTTT; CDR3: CASSDESGNQPQHF
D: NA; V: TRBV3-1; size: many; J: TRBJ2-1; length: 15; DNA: TGTGCCAGCAGCCAAGACGTCGGGCAGGGCAATGAGCAGTTCTTC; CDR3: CASSQDVGQGNEQFF
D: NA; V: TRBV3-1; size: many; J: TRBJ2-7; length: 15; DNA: TGTGCCAGCAGCCAAGGGGCGGGGAGCTCCTACGAGCAGTACTTC; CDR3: CASSQGAGSSYEQYF
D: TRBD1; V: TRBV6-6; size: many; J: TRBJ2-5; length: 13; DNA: TGTGCCAGCAGCCCTGGACAGGGGGGGACCCAGTACTTC; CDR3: CASSPGQGGTQYF
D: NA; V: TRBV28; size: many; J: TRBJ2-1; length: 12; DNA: TGTGCCAGCAGTTTTCAGGCCAATGAGCAGTTCTTC; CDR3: CASSFQANEQFF
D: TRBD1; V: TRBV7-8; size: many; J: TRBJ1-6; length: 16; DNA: TGTGCCAGCAGCTTAGCAGCAGGGGGGATAGATTCACCCCTCCACTTT; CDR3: CASSLAAGGIDSPLHF
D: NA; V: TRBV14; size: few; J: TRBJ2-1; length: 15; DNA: TGTGCCAGCAGCCAAGGGGGAAAAAGCCAAAATGAGCAGTTCTTC; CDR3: CASSQGGKSQNEQFF
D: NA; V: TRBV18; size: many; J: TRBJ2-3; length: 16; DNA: TGTGCCAGCTCACCAATCCCGGGGCCTAGCACAGATACGCAGTATTTT; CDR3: CASSPIPGPSTDTQYF
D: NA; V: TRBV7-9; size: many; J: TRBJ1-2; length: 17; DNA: TGTGCCAGCAGCTGGGTAGAGGGGCCAAGCGGCCGATATGGCTACACCTTC; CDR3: CASSWVEGPSGRYGYTF
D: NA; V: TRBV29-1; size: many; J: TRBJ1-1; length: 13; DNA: TGCAGCGTTGAAGAAAGGGACGAGGCGGCAGCTTTCTTT; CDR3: CSVEERDEAAAFF
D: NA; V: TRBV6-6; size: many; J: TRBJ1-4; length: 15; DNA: TGTGCCAGCAGTTACACAGGGAGGCGAAGCGAAAAACTGTTTTTT; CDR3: CASSYTGRRSEKLFF
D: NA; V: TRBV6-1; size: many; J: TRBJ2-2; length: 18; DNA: TGTGCCAGCAGGGACCCCGGGGACCTATTTTCGAACACCGGGGAGCTGTTTTTT; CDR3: CASRDPGDLFSNTGELFF
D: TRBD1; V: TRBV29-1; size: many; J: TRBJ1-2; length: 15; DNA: TGCAGCGTTGAAGCCAAACAGGGGGTGAACTATGGCTACACCTTC; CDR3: CSVEAKQGVNYGYTF
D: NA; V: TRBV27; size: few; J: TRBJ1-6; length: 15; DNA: TGTGCCAGCAGCTTCAGGAAAGGACTGAATTCACCCCTCCACTTT; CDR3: CASSFRKGLNSPLHF
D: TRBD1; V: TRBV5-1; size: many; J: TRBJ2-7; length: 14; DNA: TGCGCCAGCAGCTTGGCGGGGACAGGGGTCGAGCAGTACTTC; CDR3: CASSLAGTGVEQYF
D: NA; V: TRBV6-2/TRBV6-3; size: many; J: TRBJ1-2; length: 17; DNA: TGTGCCAGCAGTTCCCCCCCGATCGACAGCAGGAACTATGGCTACACCTTC; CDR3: CASSSPPIDSRNYGYTF
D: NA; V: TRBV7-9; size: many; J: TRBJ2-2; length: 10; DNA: TGTGCCAGCACCTCCGGGGAGCTGTTTTTT; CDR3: CASTSGELFF
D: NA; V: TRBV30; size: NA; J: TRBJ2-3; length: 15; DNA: TGTGCCCGGTCTTTGCTGGGACTGTCTACAGATACGCAGTATTTT; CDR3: CARSLLGLSTDTQYF
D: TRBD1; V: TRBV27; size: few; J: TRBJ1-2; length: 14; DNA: TGTGCCAGCAGCTCAACGGGGACAGGCTATGGCTACACCTTC; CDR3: CASSSTGTGYGYTF
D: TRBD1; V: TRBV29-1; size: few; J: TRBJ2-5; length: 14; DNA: TGCAGCGCCGCGGGACAGGGCAACCAAGAGACCCAGTACTTC; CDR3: CSAAGQGNQETQYF
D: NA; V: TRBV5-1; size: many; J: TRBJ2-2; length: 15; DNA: TGCGCCGCGAGCCCCTTGGGCCAGAACACCGGGGAGCTGTTTTTT; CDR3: CAASPLGQNTGELFF
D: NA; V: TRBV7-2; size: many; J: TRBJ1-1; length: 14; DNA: TGTGCCAGCAGCTTAGGGATCTCGGGCACTGAAGCTTTCTTT; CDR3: CASSLGISGTEAFF
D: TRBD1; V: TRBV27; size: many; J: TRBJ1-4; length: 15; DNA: TGTGCCAGCAGTAACAGGGGGGTGGTGAGAGAAAAACTGTTTTTT; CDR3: CASSNRGVVREKLFF
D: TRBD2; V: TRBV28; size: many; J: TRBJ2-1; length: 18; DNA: TGTGCCAGCAGTTTCCGGACTAGCGCAAACCCCTCCTACAATGAGCAGTTCTTC; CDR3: CASSFRTSANPSYNEQFF
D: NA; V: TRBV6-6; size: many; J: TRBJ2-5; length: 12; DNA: TGTGCCAGCAGTTACTCGGGAGAGACCCAGTACTTC; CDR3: CASSYSGETQYF
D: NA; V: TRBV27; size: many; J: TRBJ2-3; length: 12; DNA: TGTGCCAGCAGTTGGGAAGGAGTTACGCAGTATTTT; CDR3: CASSWEGVTQYF
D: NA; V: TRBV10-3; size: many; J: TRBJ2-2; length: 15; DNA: TGTGCCATCACTGCCTTCAGGGGCGCGGGCGGGGAGCTGTTTTTT; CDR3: CAITAFRGAGGELFF
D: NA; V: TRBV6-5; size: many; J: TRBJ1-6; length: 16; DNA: TGTGCCAGCAGTTACGGGGGTGATTCCTATAATTCACCCCTCCACTTT; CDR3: CASSYGGDSYNSPLHF
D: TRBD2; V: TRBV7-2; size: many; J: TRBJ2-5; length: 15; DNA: TGTGCCAGCAGCTTACAGGGACTAGCCTCTGAGACCCAGTACTTC; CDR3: CASSLQGLASETQYF
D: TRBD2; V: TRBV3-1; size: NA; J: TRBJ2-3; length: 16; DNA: TGTGCCAGCAGCCCTGAGGCGGGACTATACACAGATACGCAGTATTTT; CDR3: CASSPEAGLYTDTQYF
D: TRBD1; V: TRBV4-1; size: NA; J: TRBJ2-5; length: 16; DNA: TGCGCCAGCAGCCCAGCAGGGACAGGGCTCCAAGAGACCCAGTACTTC; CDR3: CASSPAGTGLQETQYF
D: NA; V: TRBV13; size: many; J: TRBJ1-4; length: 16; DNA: TGTGCCAGCAGCTTAGCCGGACCGTCAACTAATGAAAAACTGTTTTTT; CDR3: CASSLAGPSTNEKLFF
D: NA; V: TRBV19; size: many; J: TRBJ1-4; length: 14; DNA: TGTGCCAGTAGTATTTTACAGGATGGAGAAAAACTGTTTTTT; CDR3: CASSILQDGEKLFF
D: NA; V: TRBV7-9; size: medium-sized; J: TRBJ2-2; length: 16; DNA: TGTGCCAGCAGCCCCCTCGAGAAAGGGAACACCGGGGAGCTGTTTTTT; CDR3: CASSPLEKGNTGELFF
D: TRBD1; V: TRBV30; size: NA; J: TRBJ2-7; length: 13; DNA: TGTGCCTGGAGTTGGGACAGGGTAAGCGAGCAGTACTTC; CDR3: CAWSWDRVSEQYF
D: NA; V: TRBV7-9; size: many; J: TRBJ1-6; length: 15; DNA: TGTGCCAGCAGCCCGGACAGCCTCTATAATTCACCCCTCCACTTT; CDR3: CASSPDSLYNSPLHF
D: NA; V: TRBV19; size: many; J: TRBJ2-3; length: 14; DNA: TGTGCCAGTAGCGGTGGACAACCAACGGATACGCAGTATTTT; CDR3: CASSGGQPTDTQYF
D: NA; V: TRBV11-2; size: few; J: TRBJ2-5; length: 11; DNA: TGTGCCAGCAGCACGCAGAAGACCCAGTACTTC; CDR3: CASSTQKTQYF
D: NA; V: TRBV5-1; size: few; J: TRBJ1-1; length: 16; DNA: TGCGCCAGCAGCTTGATGACTCGTACCATGAACACTGAAGCTTTCTTT; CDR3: CASSLMTRTMNTEAFF
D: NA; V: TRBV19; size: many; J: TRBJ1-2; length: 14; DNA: TGTGCCAGTAGCCCCCGAGAAAGTGGATTTGGCTACACCTTC; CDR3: CASSPRESGFGYTF
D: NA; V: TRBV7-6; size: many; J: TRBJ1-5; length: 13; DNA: TGTGCCAGCAGCCCGAGAGCAAATCAGCCCCAGCATTTT; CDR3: CASSPRANQPQHF
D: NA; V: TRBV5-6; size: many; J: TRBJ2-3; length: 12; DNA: TGTGCCAGCAGCCTATACACAGATACGCAGTATTTT; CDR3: CASSLYTDTQYF
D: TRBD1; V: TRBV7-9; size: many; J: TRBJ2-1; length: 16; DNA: TGTGCCAGCAGCCCCCGATATCCGACAGGGTTCGATGAGCAGTTCTTC; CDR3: CASSPRYPTGFDEQFF
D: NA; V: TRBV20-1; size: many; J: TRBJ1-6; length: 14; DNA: TGCAGTGCTGCCTACAGGGTCGGCAATTCACCCCTCCACTTT; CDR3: CSAAYRVGNSPLHF
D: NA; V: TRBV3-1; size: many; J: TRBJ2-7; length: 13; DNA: TGTGCCAGCAGCCAAGGTTGGTGGGACGAGCAGTACTTC; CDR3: CASSQGWWDEQYF